This entry features one T cell receptor (beta chain) sequence. Its antigen is currently unknown. Healthy bone marrow donors made up the donors. These data come from a study of cytomegalovirus exposure and HLA in healthy donors. Primers: 60 Vbeta forward and 13 Jbeta reverse. The method was immunoSEQ multiplex PCR; TCRdb's version includes in-frame clones alone and lacks a portion of them. The sample contains 150,000 to 200,000 clones, 70% to 80% of which appear only once. Findings and caveats of the study: The majority of CMV-associated TCR beta chains were reported as apparently HLA-restricted in a later analysis. For TCR beta chains, V- and J-gene trimming was later linked to a missense DCLRE1C variant. A later analysis found TCR association rates differed by HLA locus, highest for DRB1 and lowest for HLA-C.

The germline CDR1 and CDR2 sequences are KGHSH and LQKENI. V was clipped by 6 bases and J by 4 bases, with 6 bases between them. The CDR3 length is 11 residues. This sequence originates from a woman aged 45-65 years in good health and CMV-seronegative. The chain links TRBV18 to TRBJ1-1; D is unresolved. The sequenced material came from PBMCs. The CDR3 spells CASSSSTEAFF. The CDR3 nucleotides are TGTGCCAGCTCCTCTAGCACTGAAGCTTTCTTT.